These 2 T cell receptor beta chains were sequenced from one sample in a study of cytomegalovirus exposure and HLA in healthy donors (dated by TCRdb to 2015 to 2018). Libraries came from the immunoSEQ multiplex PCR assay. The multiplex PCR relied on a mix of 60 forward primers for TCR Vbeta segments and 13 reverse primers for TCR Jbeta segments. The table comes from immuneACCESS by way of TCRdb, which keeps in-frame sequences with V and J called. Part of the clones is missing from these tables; in studies checked, under half for an unresolved V gene and the rest for unknown reasons. This sample lists about 160,000 clones; roughly 76% were detected once. The top ten constitute about 12% of the sample. Sequencing used PBMCs. The source is a woman between 50 and 59 years old in good health and CMV-seronegative.

This clone is medium-sized within its sample. This chain uses TRBV6-6 with TRBJ1-2; D gene uncertain. V was clipped by 3 bases and J by 7 bases, with 15 bases between them. Germline CDR1 and CDR2: MNHNY and SVGAGI (reference sequence). The CDR3 has 14 residues. As DNA, the CDR3 is TGTGCCAGCAGTTATAGCGGGGATATAGGTGGCTACACCTTC. This translates into CASSYSGDIGGYTF.

The V gene is TRBV7-8, the J gene TRBJ1-1; 7 nucleotides line up with TRBD1. The CDR3 is 18 residues long. CDR1 and CDR2 (germline): SGHVS, FQNEAQ. After removal of 2 bases from V and 5 bases from J, the junction contained 17 bases not matched to a gene. As DNA, the CDR3 is TGTGCCAGCAGCTTAAGTGGCGGGGGGAGGGGGCGAGATACTGAAGCTTTCTTT. It codes for CASSLSGGGRGRDTEAFF.